What follows are 21 T cell receptor beta chains derived from one specimen sequenced in a study of blood T cell repertoires in COVID-19. TCRdb keeps only in-frame clones here, not all; method: immunoSEQ multiplex PCR. The sample shows tens of thousands of clones, 74% of them seen only once. Material for sequencing was peripheral blood. Receptors were obtained from a man between 65 and 85 years old with COVID-19, enrolled during active disease.

The chain is built from TRBV5-1 and TRBJ2-3; 7 nucleotides line up with TRBD1. V lost 4 bases to trimming and J lost 5 bases; unmatched junction nucleotides: 7. The V gene's germline CDR1 is SGHRS and CDR2 YFSETQ. This CDR3 has 14 amino acids. CDR3 DNA: TGCGCCAGCAGCAGGGACAGTAACGAAGATACGCAGTATTTT. It translates to CASSRDSNEDTQYF. Variable domain in full (rest from reference TRBV5-1 and TRBJ2-3): KAGVTQTPRYLIKTRGQQVTLSCSPISGHRSVSWYQQTPGQGLQFLFEYFSETQRNKGNFPGRFSGRQFSNSRSEMNVSTLELGDSALYLCASSRDSNEDTQYFGPGTRLTVL.

This clone was counted a few times. V usage is TRBV5-4 and J usage is TRBJ2-7; no clear D gene. This CDR3 is 14 amino acids long. Germline CDR1 SGHNT, CDR2 YYREEE (reference sequence). Trimming pared 3 bases from V and 5 bases from J, leaving 15 bases between. The DNA of the CDR3 is TGTGCCAGCAGCTCGAAGGCAGGTTCGGACGAGCAGTACTTC. Protein product: CASSSKAGSDEQYF.

The chain uses TRBV7-9 and TRBJ2-5; 7 bases are a match to TRBD2. The germline CDR1 and CDR2 sequences are SEHNR and FQNEAQ (reference sequence). This CDR3 comprises 13 residues. V was pared by 3 bases and J by 3 bases, with 1 base of the junction left unmatched. CDR3 in amino acids: CASSFAGEETQYF. The DNA for the CDR3 is TGTGCCAGCAGCTTCGCGGGAGAAGAGACCCAGTACTTC.

This chain joins TRBV13 and TRBJ2-1; weak D call: TRBD2 (5 bases). Germline V gene sequence: CDR1 PRHDT, CDR2 FYEKMQ (reference sequence). The ends were cut back, 2 bases at V and 0 bases at J, with 8 bases in the middle. The CDR3 has 15 residues. In DNA form, the CDR3 reads TGTGCCAGCAGCTTAACGGGGTTCTCCTACAATGAGCAGTTCTTC. This gives the protein CASSLTGFSYNEQFF.

This clone appeared a single time. The J gene is TRBJ2-5, the V gene TRBV30; D not certain. Germline CDR1 reads GTSNPN; CDR2 reads SVGIG (reference sequence). This CDR3 comprises 13 residues. V lost 2 bases and J 5 bases, leaving 12 bases between the germline ends. CDR3 DNA sequence: TGTGCCTGGAGTTCCGGGTTTTGGGAGACCCAGTACTTC. It translates to CAWSSGFWETQYF.

V gene TRBV5-1 combines with J gene TRBJ1-1; 7 nucleotides agree with TRBD1. Looked up from germline, CDR1 is SGHRS and CDR2 is YFSETQ. CDR3 size: 13 residues. The V segment lost 2 bases and the J segment 5 bases; nucleotides outside the gene matches: 3. The CDR3 bases are TGCGCCAGCAGCTTTGACAGGGATACTGAAGCTTTCTTT. As protein: CASSFDRDTEAFF.

This clone showed up just a few times. This chain uses TRBV5-6 with TRBJ2-7; the D gene is possibly TRBD1 (5 bases). CDR3 size: 12 residues. Between the trimmed V and J ends, which lost 4 bases and 3 bases, there was a span of 8 bases. CDR1 SGHDT and CDR2 YYEEEE come from the germline V gene. The CDR3 reads CASSEQDYEQYF. The CDR3 bases are TGTGCCAGCAGCGAACAGGACTACGAGCAGTACTTC.

The genes are TRBV5-4 and TRBJ2-7; D perhaps matches TRBD2 (5 bases). CDR1 is SGHNT, CDR2 YYREEE, per germline (reference sequence). Trimming pared 2 bases from V and 6 bases from J, leaving 9 bases between. This CDR3 has 12 residues. The CDR3 loop is CASSFDAGEQYF. The CDR3 DNA is TGTGCCAGCAGCTTCGACGCGGGCGAGCAGTACTTC.

This chain joins TRBV2 and TRBJ2-7; TRBD1 matches at 7 bases. CDR1 and CDR2 from the germline V gene are SNHLY and FYNNEI. Trimming at V came to 8 bases and at J to 4 bases, leaving 8 bases not matched to a gene. The CDR3 sequence is 13 residues long. The CDR3 sequence: CASDRDSLYEQYF. CDR3 bases: TGTGCCAGCGACCGGGACAGCCTTTACGAGCAGTACTTC.

This clone was found once. This chain joins TRBV7-3 and TRBJ1-2; D gene ambiguous. V dropped 5 bases and J dropped 0 bases, with 13 bases sitting between them. CDR1 and CDR2 from the germline V gene are SGHTA and FQGTGA. The CDR3 is 15 amino acids. The CDR3 DNA is TGTGCCAGCAGCATCATGCCGGGTTCTAACTATGGCTACACCTTC. It specifies CASSIMPGSNYGYTF. The full variable domain, in which reference TRBV7-3 and TRBJ1-2 provide the parts outside the CDR3, is GAGVSQTPSNKVTEKGKYVELRCDPISGHTALYWYRQSLGQGPEFLIYFQGTGAADDSGLPNDRFFAVRPEGSVSTLKIQRTERGDSAVYLCASSIMPGSNYGYTFGSGTRLTVV.

The rearrangement joins TRBV2 to TRBJ2-1; the D gene is possibly TRBD2 (6 bases). The germline V and J ends were trimmed by 8 bases and 9 bases, with 20 bases remaining between them. The CDR3 is 14 amino acids. Germline values: CDR1 SNHLY, CDR2 FYNNEI. CDR3 bases: TGTGCCAGCTCCGGGTCGCTAAGGGAGGCTGAGCAGTTCTTC. Its protein is CASSGSLREAEQFF.

The chain carries TRBV10-3 and TRBJ2-2; 8 nucleotides line up with TRBD1. The CDR3 has 15 amino acids. V trimming: 6 bases; J trimming: 5 bases; junction bases outside the gene matches: 8. Germline V lookup: CDR1 ENHRY, CDR2 SYGVKD. CDR3 protein: CAISRTGKNTGELFF. CDR3 nucleotide sequence: TGTGCCATCAGCAGGACAGGGAAAAATACCGGGGAGCTGTTTTTT.

This clone is medium-sized by share. The chain links TRBV7-3 to TRBJ2-7, with 11 bases matching TRBD2. V shed 5 bases and J 2 bases; nucleotides not matched to a gene: 2. From germline, CDR1 is SGHTA and CDR2 FQGTGA. The CDR3 is 14 amino acids. As DNA, the CDR3 is TGTGCCAGCAGCATAGCGGGAGGGCCCTACGAGCAGTACTTC. As protein: CASSIAGGPYEQYF.

This clone was observed a single time. The chain carries TRBV27 and TRBJ2-3; 11 bases map to TRBD2. The CDR3 contains 17 residues. Germline CDR1 reads MNHEY; CDR2 reads SMNVEV (reference sequence). Germline trimming cut 8 bases from V and 3 bases from J; bases unmatched to any gene: 13. The CDR3 sequence is CASGPTGASGRTDTQYF. The DNA for the CDR3 is TGTGCCAGCGGCCCTACAGGGGCTAGCGGGAGGACAGATACGCAGTATTTT.

At least ten counts were recorded for this clone. V and J are TRBV12-3 or TRBV12-4 and TRBJ1-2; D uncertain. The CDR3 is 13 amino acids. V lost 2 bases to trimming and J lost 8 bases, with 12 bases between them. The CDR3 DNA sequence: TGTGCCAGCAGTTTAAGGCTCCGTAGCGGCTACACCTTC. It codes for CASSLRLRSGYTF.

The chain links TRBV18 to TRBJ2-1; 14 nucleotides match TRBD2. V was clipped by 2 bases and J by 9 bases; unmatched bases: 3. The CDR3 totals 15 residues. Germline CDR1 and CDR2: KGHSH and LQKENI. The CDR3 here is CASSPGTSGSSEQFF. In DNA form, the CDR3 reads TGTGCCAGCTCACCAGGGACTAGCGGGAGCAGTGAGCAGTTCTTC. The entire variable domain, with the rest obtained from reference TRBV18 and TRBJ2-1, is as follows: NAGVMQNPRHLVRRRGQEARLRCSPMKGHSHVYWYRQLPEEGLKFMVYLQKENIIDESGMPKERFSAEFPKEGPSILRIQQVVRGDSAAYFCASSPGTSGSSEQFFGPGTRLTVL.

The chain links TRBV27 to TRBJ1-1; D might be TRBD1 (5 bases). CDR3 length: 16 amino acids. Per the germline V gene, CDR1 is MNHEY and CDR2 is SMNVEV (reference sequence). With 0 bases removed from V and 4 bases from J, the gap between germline ends came to 15 bases. In DNA, the CDR3 is TGTGCCAGCAGTTTATCGCAGGGTAGGGGAGGCACTGAAGCTTTCTTT. Translation: CASSLSQGRGGTEAFF.

The V gene is TRBV14, the J gene TRBJ2-5, with a weak D call TRBD1 (7 bases). Germline CDR1 SGHDN, CDR2 FVKESK. This CDR3 contains 17 residues. With 4 bases removed from V and 4 bases from J, the gap between germline ends came to 22 bases. The CDR3 region has the DNA TGTGCCAGCAGCCCAGGGGGGCCTCCGCCTACCCCAGAGACCCAGTACTTC. The encoded protein is CASSPGGPPPTPETQYF.

On this clone: Mismatch with germline at one junction end may stem from a read error. The chain is built from TRBV2 and TRBJ1-5, with D tentatively TRBD1 (6 bases). The CDR3 consists of 14 residues. Germline values: CDR1 SNHLY, CDR2 FYNNEI. The CDR3 region is CASREGGGNQPQHF. Here the CDR3 DNA reads TGTGCCAGCAGAGAAGGGGGGGGCAATCAGCCCCAGCATTTT. Full variable domain (missing parts from reference TRBV2 and TRBJ1-5): EPEVTQTPSHQVTQMGQEVILRCVPISNHLYFYWYRQILGQKVEFLVSFYNNEISEKSEIFDDQFSVERPDGSNFTLKIRSTKLEDSAMYFCASREGGGNQPQHFGDGTRLSIL.

J is TRBJ1-6 and V is TRBV30, with a possible D match to TRBD1 (5 bases). The ends were cut back, 2 bases at V and 7 bases at J, with 9 bases in the middle. The germline V gene encodes CDR1 GTSNPN and CDR2 SVGIG (reference sequence). The CDR3 runs to 13 residues. The CDR3 loop reads CAWSYRTNSPLHF. For the CDR3, the DNA is TGTGCCTGGAGTTATAGGACAAATTCACCCCTCCACTTT.

The chain uses TRBV6-2 or TRBV6-3 and TRBJ1-2; D remains unclear. There are 13 residues in the CDR3. Trimming removed 2 bases at V and 3 bases at J, with 7 bases between. Germline V gene data show CDR1 as MNHEY and CDR2 as SVGEGT. Here the CDR3 reads CASSYIPYYGYTF. The CDR3 nucleotides are TGTGCCAGCAGTTACATCCCATACTATGGCTACACCTTC.